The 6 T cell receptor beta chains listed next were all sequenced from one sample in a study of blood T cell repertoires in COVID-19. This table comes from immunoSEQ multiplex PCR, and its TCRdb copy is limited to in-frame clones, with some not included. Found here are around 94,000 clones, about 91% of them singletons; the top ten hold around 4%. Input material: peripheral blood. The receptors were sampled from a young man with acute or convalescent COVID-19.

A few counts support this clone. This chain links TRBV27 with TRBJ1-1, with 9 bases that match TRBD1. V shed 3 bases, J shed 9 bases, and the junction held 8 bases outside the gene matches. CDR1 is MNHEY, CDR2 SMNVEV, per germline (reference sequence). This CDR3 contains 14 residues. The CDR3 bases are TGTGCCAGCAGTTTGGGGACAGGGATGGGGAAAGCTTTCTTT. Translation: CASSLGTGMGKAFF.

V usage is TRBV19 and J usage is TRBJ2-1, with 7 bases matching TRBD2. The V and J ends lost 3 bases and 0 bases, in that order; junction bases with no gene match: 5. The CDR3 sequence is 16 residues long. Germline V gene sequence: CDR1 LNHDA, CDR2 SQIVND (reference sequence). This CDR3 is CASSITRGSSYNEQFF. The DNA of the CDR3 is TGTGCCAGTAGTATCACGCGGGGGAGCTCCTACAATGAGCAGTTCTTC.

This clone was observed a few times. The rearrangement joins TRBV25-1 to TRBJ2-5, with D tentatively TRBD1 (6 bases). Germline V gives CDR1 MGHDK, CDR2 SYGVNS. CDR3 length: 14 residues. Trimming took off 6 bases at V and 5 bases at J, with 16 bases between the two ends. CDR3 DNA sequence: TGTGCCAGCAGCCCACCGGACAGTCGGGAGACCCAGTACTTC. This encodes CASSPPDSRETQYF.

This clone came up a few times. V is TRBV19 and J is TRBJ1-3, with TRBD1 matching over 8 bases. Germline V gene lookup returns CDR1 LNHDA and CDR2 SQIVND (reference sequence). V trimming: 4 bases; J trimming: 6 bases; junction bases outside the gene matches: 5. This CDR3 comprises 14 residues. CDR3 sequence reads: CASSSGQGKNTIYF. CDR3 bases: TGTGCCAGTAGTAGTGGACAGGGTAAAAACACCATATATTTT.

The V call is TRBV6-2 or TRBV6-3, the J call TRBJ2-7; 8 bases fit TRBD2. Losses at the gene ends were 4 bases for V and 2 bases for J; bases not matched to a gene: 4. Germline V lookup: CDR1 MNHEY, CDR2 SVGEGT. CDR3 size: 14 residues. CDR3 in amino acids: CASSWVAGPYEQYF. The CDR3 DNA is TGTGCCAGCAGTTGGGTAGCGGGGCCCTACGAGCAGTACTTC.

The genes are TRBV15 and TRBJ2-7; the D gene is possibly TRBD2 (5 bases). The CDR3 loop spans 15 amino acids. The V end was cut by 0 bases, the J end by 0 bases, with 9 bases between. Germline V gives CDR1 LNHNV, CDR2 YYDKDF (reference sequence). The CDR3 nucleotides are TGTGCCACCAGCAGAGACGGGGTTAGCTCCTACGAGCAGTACTTC. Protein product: CATSRDGVSSYEQYF.